Described below is a single TCR beta chain sequence and its context. What it recognizes is unknown. CDR3 size: 16 residues. CDR1 and CDR2 (germline): SGHAT, FQNNGV. V was pared by 5 bases and J by 1 base, with 16 bases between. Sequenced by immunoSEQ multiplex PCR; TCRdb stores in-frame clones only, minus some. In the table there are tens of thousands of clones, about 87% of which are singletons. The data were taken from a study of OX40 agonist ivuxolimab in advanced cancers. Study-wide background: Patient treatment consisted of intravenous ivuxolimab administration every 2 weeks at 0.01 to 10 mg/kg. Whole-study findings and limits: Dose levels from 0.1 to 3.0 mg/kg saw CD4+ and CD8+ blood T cells expand clonally by week 6. The study did not work out the antigen specificity of the expanded peripheral T cells. Some nonresponders likewise displayed low normalized T-cell clonal expansion.

The source was CD4+ or CD8+ T cells sorted from blood, collected in a trial of the OX40 agonist ivuxolimab. This TCR came from an adult with an advanced solid tumor such as melanoma, head and neck, liver or kidney cancer. The chain combines TRBV11-2 with TRBJ2-3; D not certain. Here the CDR3 DNA reads TGTGCCAGCAGCATTCACACCCGAAGGGGCACAGATACGCAGTATTTT. This sequence encodes CASSIHTRRGTDTQYF.